This entry is about one T cell receptor (beta chain). Its antigen is unknown. The sequence runs out 3 residues before the end of the CDR3; the remainder is reconstructed from the germline J gene. This record belongs to a study of Tregs in tolerant kidney transplant recipients. General study findings and limits: No direct test of biological reproducibility was done here. Donor-specific Treg expansion exceeded global Treg expansion in tolerant patients, suggesting antigen drive. The most relevant donor-specific Treg TCRbeta repertoire apparently came from expansion with activated donor B cells.

Method: immunoSEQ multiplex PCR; TCRdb's copy keeps in-frame clones and lacks some. This repertoire includes 25,000 or so clones. The nonmyeloablative bone marrow transplants came from related graft donors, with transient mixed chimerism. Germline CDR1 reads ENHRY; CDR2 reads SYGVKD. J gave up 7 bases and V 8 bases, and 6 bases lay outside the gene matches. The CDR3 has 15 residues. This clonotype was obtained from a human patient who received a combined kidney and bone marrow transplant. Some T cells may be provided by the graft donor. The source was CD4+ T cells from blood (PBMCs), collected 6 months after the transplant. This chain uses TRBV10-3 with TRBJ2-2; 14 bases map to TRBD2. The part of the CDR3 DNA that was read is TGTGCCATCGCTAAGGGACTAGCGGGAGACGGGGAG. It yields the protein CAIAKGLAGDGE. The entire CDR3 protein reads CAIAKGLAGDGELFF.